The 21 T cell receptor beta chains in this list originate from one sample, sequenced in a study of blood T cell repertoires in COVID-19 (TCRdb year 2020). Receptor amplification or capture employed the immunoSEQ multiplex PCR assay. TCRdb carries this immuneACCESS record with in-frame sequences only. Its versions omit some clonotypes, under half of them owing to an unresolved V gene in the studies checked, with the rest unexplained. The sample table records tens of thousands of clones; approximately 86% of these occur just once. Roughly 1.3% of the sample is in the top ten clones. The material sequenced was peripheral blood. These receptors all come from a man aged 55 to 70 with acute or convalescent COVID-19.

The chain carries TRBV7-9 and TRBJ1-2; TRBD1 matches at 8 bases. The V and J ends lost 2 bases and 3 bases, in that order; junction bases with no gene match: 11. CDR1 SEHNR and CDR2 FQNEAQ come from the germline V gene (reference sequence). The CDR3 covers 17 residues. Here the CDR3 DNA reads TGTGCCAGCAGCTTATTGTCAGGGGGCGCGTTTGACTATGGCTACACCTTC. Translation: CASSLLSGGAFDYGYTF.

The CDR3 here is CASSQYGGARETQYF. The CDR3 nucleotides are TGCGCCAGCAGCCAATATGGGGGGGCTCGTGAGACCCAGTACTTC. The V and J genes are TRBV4-1 and TRBJ2-5, with a tentative D call TRBD2 (7 bases). CDR1 is MGHRA, CDR2 YSYEKL, per germline. This CDR3 comprises 15 residues. V shed 2 bases and J shed 5 bases, with 15 bases lying between them.

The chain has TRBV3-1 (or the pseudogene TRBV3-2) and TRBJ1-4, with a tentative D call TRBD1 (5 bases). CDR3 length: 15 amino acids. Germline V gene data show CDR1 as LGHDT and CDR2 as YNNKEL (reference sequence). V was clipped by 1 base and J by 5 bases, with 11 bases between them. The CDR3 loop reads CASSQGWGENEKLFF. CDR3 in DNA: TGTGCCAGCAGCCAAGGGTGGGGGGAGAATGAAAAACTGTTTTTT.

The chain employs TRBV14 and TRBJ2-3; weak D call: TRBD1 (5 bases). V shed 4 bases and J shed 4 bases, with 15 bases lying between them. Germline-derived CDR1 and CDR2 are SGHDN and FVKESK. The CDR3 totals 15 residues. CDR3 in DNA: TGTGCCAGCAGCCCCCCAGGGATTATCGCAGATACGCAGTATTTT. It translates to CASSPPGIIADTQYF.

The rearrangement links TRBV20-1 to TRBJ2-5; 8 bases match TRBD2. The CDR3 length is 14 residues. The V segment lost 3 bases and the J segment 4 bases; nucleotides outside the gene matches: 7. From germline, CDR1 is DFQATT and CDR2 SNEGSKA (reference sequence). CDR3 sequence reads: CSASPSSGGETQYF. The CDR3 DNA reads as TGCAGTGCTAGTCCCAGCAGCGGGGGAGAGACCCAGTACTTC.

The CDR3 loop is CASSPSESYNEQFF. Written as DNA, the CDR3 is TGTGCCAGCAGTCCGAGTGAGAGCTACAATGAGCAGTTCTTC. The chain has TRBV27 and TRBJ2-1; D unresolved. Per germline, CDR1 MNHEY and CDR2 SMNVEV (reference sequence). V lost 5 bases and J lost 3, with 11 bases in between. This CDR3 comprises 14 residues.

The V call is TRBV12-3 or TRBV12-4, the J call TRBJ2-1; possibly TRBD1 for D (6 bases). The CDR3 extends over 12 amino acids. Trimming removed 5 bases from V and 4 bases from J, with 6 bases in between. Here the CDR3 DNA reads TGTGCCAGCAGTGGACAGTACAATGAGCAGTTCTTC. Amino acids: CASSGQYNEQFF.

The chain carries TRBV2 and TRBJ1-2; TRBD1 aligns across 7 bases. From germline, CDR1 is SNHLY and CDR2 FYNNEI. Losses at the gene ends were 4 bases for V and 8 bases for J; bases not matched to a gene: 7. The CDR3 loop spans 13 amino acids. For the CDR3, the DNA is TGTGCCAGCAGTGTTGGGCAGGGGGAAGGCTACACCTTC. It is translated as CASSVGQGEGYTF.

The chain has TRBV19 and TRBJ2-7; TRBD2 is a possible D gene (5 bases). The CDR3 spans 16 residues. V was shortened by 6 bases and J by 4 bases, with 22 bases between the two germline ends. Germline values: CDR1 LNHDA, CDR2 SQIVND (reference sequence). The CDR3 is CASSPGSALLSYEQYF. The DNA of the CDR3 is TGTGCCAGTAGCCCGGGGTCAGCCTTATTGAGTTACGAGCAGTACTTC.

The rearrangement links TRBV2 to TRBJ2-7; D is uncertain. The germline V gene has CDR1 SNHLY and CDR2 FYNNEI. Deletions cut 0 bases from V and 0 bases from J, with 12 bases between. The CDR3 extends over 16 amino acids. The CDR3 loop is CASSEASGRFSYEQYF. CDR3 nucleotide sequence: TGTGCCAGCAGTGAAGCGTCAGGCAGGTTCTCCTACGAGCAGTACTTC.

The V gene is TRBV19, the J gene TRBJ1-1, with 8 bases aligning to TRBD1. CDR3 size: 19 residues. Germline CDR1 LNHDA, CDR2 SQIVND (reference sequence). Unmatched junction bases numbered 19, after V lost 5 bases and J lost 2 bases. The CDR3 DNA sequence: TGTGCCAGTAGTGCCAGAGGACAGGGCGGACGGAACTACAACACTGAAGCTTTCTTT. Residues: CASSARGQGGRNYNTEAFF.

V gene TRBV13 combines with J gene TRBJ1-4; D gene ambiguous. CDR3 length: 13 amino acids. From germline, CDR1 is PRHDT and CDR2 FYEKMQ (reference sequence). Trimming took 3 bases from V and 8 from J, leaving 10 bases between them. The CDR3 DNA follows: TGTGCCAGCAGCTTCCGGCCACAGGAAAAACTGTTTTTT. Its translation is CASSFRPQEKLFF.

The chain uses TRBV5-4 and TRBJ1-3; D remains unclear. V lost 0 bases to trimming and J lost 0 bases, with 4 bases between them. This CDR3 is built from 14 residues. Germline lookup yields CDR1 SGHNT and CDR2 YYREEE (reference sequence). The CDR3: CASSLADSGNTIYF. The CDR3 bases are TGTGCCAGCAGCTTGGCAGACTCTGGAAACACCATATATTTT.

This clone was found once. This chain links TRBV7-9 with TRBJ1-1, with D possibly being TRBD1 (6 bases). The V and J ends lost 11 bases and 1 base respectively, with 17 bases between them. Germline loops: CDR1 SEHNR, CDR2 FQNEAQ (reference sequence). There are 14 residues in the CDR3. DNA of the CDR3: TGTGCCTCCCAGAACAGGGTCGAGAACACTGAAGCTTTCTTT. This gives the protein CASQNRVENTEAFF.

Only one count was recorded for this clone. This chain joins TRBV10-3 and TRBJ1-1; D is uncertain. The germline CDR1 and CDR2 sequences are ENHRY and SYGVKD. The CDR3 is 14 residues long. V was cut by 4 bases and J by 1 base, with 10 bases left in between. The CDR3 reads CAISASGRNTEAFF. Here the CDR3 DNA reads TGTGCCATCAGTGCCTCTGGGAGGAACACTGAAGCTTTCTTT.

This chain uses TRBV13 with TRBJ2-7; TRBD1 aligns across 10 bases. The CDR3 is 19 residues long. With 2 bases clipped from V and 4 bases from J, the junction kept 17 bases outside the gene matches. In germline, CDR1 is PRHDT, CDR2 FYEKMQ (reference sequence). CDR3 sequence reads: CASSLWALSGGDRGYEQYF. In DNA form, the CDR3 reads TGTGCCAGCAGCTTATGGGCCCTTAGTGGAGGGGACAGGGGTTACGAGCAGTACTTC.

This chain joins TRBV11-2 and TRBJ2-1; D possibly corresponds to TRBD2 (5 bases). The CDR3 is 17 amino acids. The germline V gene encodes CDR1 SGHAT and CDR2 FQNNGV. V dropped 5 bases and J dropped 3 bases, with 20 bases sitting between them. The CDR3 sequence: CASSKRSATKNYNEQFF. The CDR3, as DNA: TGTGCCAGCAGCAAACGTAGCGCGACAAAGAACTACAATGAGCAGTTCTTC.

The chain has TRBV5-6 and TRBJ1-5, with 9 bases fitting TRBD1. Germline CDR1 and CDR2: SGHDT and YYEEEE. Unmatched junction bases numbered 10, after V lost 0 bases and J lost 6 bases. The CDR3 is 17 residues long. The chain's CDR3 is CASSLAARGDRVQPQHF. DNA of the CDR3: TGTGCCAGCAGCTTGGCCGCGAGGGGGGACAGGGTTCAGCCCCAGCATTTT.

CDR3 in DNA: TGTGCCAGCAGCTTACGCTCCGGGGGTAACTATGGCTACACCTTC. Encoded protein: CASSLRSGGNYGYTF. The rearrangement links TRBV7-2 to TRBJ1-2; D is possibly TRBD1 (5 bases). V dropped 2 bases and J dropped 1 base, with 11 bases sitting between them. Per the germline V gene, CDR1 is SGHTA and CDR2 is FQGNSA. CDR3 length: 15 amino acids.

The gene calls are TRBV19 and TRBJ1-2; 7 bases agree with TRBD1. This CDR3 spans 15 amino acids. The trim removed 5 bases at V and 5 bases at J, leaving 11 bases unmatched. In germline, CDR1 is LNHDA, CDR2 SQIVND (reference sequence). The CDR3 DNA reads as TGTGCCAGTAGTGTGATCACAGGGGCGAAATATGGCTACACCTTC. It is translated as CASSVITGAKYGYTF.

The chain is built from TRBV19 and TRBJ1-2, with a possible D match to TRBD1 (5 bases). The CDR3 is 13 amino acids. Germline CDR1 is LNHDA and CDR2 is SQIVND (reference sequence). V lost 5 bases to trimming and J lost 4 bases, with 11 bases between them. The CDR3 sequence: CASSPSGRYGYTF. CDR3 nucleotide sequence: TGTGCCAGTAGTCCCTCAGGGCGCTATGGCTACACCTTC.